This record covers a single T cell receptor beta chain. Its specificity is not known. The sample comes from a study of T cell responses to AZD1222 COVID-19 vaccine. Study as a whole: It was second doses at about 4 or about 12 weeks that were pooled.

CDR1 and CDR2 from the germline V gene are SGHRS and YFSETQ. V was shortened by 5 bases and J by 5 bases, with 25 bases between the two germline ends. The CDR3 is made up of 18 amino acids. Only in-frame clones appear in the TCRdb table, and some are missing; sequencing was by immunoSEQ multiplex PCR. This table has 150,000 to 200,000 clones, 85% to 95% appearing once. Overall study findings and caveats: Elevations in Spike-specific TCR breadth and depth followed administration of two AZD1222 doses. Just five to seven people given AZD1222 tested seropositive at baseline.

The sample in question was peripheral blood, obtained on day 0 of AZD1222 vaccination. The source of this sequence is an adult in good health. The J gene is TRBJ2-2, the V gene TRBV5-1, with TRBD1 as a possible D gene (5 bases). The CDR3 here is CASRPRDSKEGETGELFF. CDR3 coding DNA: TGCGCCAGCAGGCCCAGGGATAGCAAGGAAGGAGAAACCGGGGAGCTGTTTTTT.